The clone carrying this TCR beta chain has a single count. These data are taken from a study of T cell responses to AZD1222 COVID-19 vaccine. Some clones are missing from TCRdb's copy, which holds only in-frame ones; the method was immunoSEQ multiplex PCR. Found here are roughly 100,000 clones, about 90% of them singletons; the top ten hold approximately 10%. The CDR3 runs to 12 residues. V lost 7 bases and J 6 bases, leaving 9 bases between the germline ends. Germline CDR1 MNHEY, CDR2 SVGAGI. Source: peripheral blood, taken 28 days after the second AZD1222 dose. This clonotype originated in an adult who received the AZD1222 COVID-19 vaccine. The chain couples TRBV6-5 to TRBJ2-2; the D gene is possibly TRBD2 (5 bases). CDR3 in DNA: TGTGCCAGCACCGGGGTTCCCGGGGAGCTGTTTTTT. Translation gives CASTGVPGELFF.